Listed here are 18 T cell receptor beta chains from one sample, sequenced in a study of shared clonotypes between healthy human individuals. Clones were read by immunoSEQ multiplex PCR, and TCRdb kept only the in-frame ones, dropping some. Among over a million clones, approximately 97% were seen once, and the ten largest hold roughly 1.2%. Sample: naive CD4+ T cells sorted from blood. Subset in this sample: CD45RA+ positively selected. These receptors all come from a man aged 25-40 years in good health.

This clone has only one observation. The rearrangement links TRBV29-1 to TRBJ2-1; D perhaps matches TRBD2 (6 bases). The CDR3 length is 13 residues. CDR1 and CDR2 (germline): SQVTM, ANQGSEA. V was clipped by 4 bases and J by 14 bases, with 21 bases between them. CDR3 bases: TGCAGCGTTGCCCCCGGGGGATTGGACCCAAAGTTCTTC. Translation gives CSVAPGGLDPKFF.

This chain's CDR3 is CASSLVPGSGQPQHF. In DNA, the CDR3 is TGTGCCAGCAGCTTAGTCCCAGGCAGTGGTCAGCCCCAGCATTTT. This chain connects TRBV7-8 to TRBJ1-5, with unresolved D. Germline loops: CDR1 SGHVS, CDR2 FQNEAQ. The CDR3 spans 15 residues. The germline V and J ends were trimmed by 1 base and 6 bases, with 13 bases remaining between them.

This clone was detected once. J is TRBJ2-7 and V is TRBV11-2, with D perhaps TRBD2 (6 bases). The CDR3 totals 16 residues. The germline gives CDR1 SGHAT, CDR2 FQNNGV. Trimming shortened V by 1 base and J by 3 bases, and 16 bases separated the two germline ends. CDR3 bases: TGTGCCAGCAGCTTAGTAGGGACTCAAACCAGCTACGAGCAGTACTTC. Translated: CASSLVGTQTSYEQYF.

The chain links TRBV27 to TRBJ1-3; D perhaps matches TRBD1 (5 bases). The CDR3 loop spans 13 amino acids. Germline CDR1 reads MNHEY; CDR2 reads SMNVEV (reference sequence). V shed 6 bases and J shed 0 bases, with 6 bases lying between them. CDR3 in amino acids: CASSQGSGNTIYF. CDR3 in DNA: TGTGCCAGCAGCCAGGGCTCTGGAAACACCATATATTTT.

J is TRBJ1-2 and V is TRBV19, with TRBD1 matching 7 bases. V gave up 4 bases and J gave up 4 bases; unmatched junction bases: 3. The CDR3 is 13 amino acids. Germline V gene lookup returns CDR1 LNHDA and CDR2 SQIVND (reference sequence). The CDR3 spells CASSRGQVYGYTF. In DNA form, the CDR3 reads TGTGCCAGTAGTAGAGGACAGGTCTATGGCTACACCTTC.

This chain connects TRBV5-4 to TRBJ2-5; a possible D gene is TRBD2 (5 bases). Germline CDR1 is SGHNT and CDR2 is YYREEE (reference sequence). CDR3 size: 15 residues. V lost 2 bases and J lost 3, with 14 bases in between. Here the CDR3 DNA reads TGTGCCAGCAGCTTTGGGCTAGCAGAAGAAGAGACCCAGTACTTC. Its translation is CASSFGLAEEETQYF.

This clone was detected only a few times. The chain carries TRBV25-1 and TRBJ2-2; 7 bases fit TRBD1. Trimming removed 4 bases from V and 3 bases from J; junction bases left unmatched: 2. Looked up from germline, CDR1 is MGHDK and CDR2 is SYGVNS. The CDR3 covers 14 residues. This CDR3 reads CASSVQGYTGELFF. In nucleotides, the CDR3 is TGTGCCAGCAGTGTACAGGGGTACACCGGGGAGCTGTTTTTT.

This rearrangement joins TRBV5-1 to TRBJ2-7; 10 nucleotides match TRBD1. V dropped 5 bases and J dropped 2; count of bases not matched to a gene: 10. The CDR3 contains 16 residues. The germline CDR1 and CDR2 sequences are SGHRS and YFSETQ. The CDR3, as DNA: TGCGCCAGCAGGCGGTCCGGGACAGGGGCGGCCTACGAGCAGTACTTC. Translating it yields CASRRSGTGAAYEQYF.

The rearrangement links TRBV5-4 to TRBJ2-2; possibly TRBD1 for D (6 bases). Per germline, CDR1 SGHNT and CDR2 YYREEE (reference sequence). CDR3 length equals 19 residues. The V end was cut by 6 bases, the J end by 0 bases, with 24 bases between. The CDR3 bases are TGTGCCAGCACCCTGAACCCTCTGAATCCAGGGGCGAACACCGGGGAGCTGTTTTTT. Its protein product is CASTLNPLNPGANTGELFF.

This chain joins TRBV25-1 and TRBJ2-1; 9 positions agree with TRBD2. The CDR3 sequence is 16 residues long. The V and J ends lost 6 bases and 10 bases, in that order; junction bases with no gene match: 16. CDR1 and CDR2 (germline): MGHDK, SYGVNS. The CDR3 here is CASRAAIAGVAGEQFF. CDR3 bases: TGTGCCAGCAGGGCCGCAATAGCGGGAGTAGCGGGGGAGCAGTTCTTC.

The CDR3 DNA sequence: TGTGCCATGATAAACGGGACAGGGAGCGAAAAACTGTTTTTT. It is translated as CAMINGTGSEKLFF. The chain has TRBV2 and TRBJ1-4, with 9 bases aligning to TRBD1. J was trimmed by 8 bases and V by 10 bases; bases with no gene match: 11. The CDR3 runs 14 residues. The germline V gene has CDR1 SNHLY and CDR2 FYNNEI.

The V and J genes are TRBV7-2 and TRBJ1-4, with D uncertain. Germline-derived CDR1 and CDR2 are SGHTA and FQGNSA. The CDR3 is made up of 15 amino acids. V was shortened by 4 bases and J by 8 bases, with 17 bases between the two germline ends. The CDR3 DNA is TGTGCCAGCAGCTCAGACCCGATATCGGGGGAAAAACTGTTTTTT. Amino acids: CASSSDPISGEKLFF.

The V and J genes are TRBV19 and TRBJ1-4; D is undetermined. V lost 2 bases and J lost 4, with 8 bases in between. The CDR3 is 14 residues long. CDR1 is LNHDA and CDR2 is SQIVND in the germline V gene (reference sequence). The CDR3 spells CASSIYTNNEKLFF. The CDR3 DNA reads TGTGCCAGTAGTATATACACGAATAATGAAAAACTGTTTTTT.

This clone was recorded only once. The V call is TRBV5-1, the J call TRBJ1-5; 9 nucleotides align to TRBD1. Germline CDR1 reads SGHRS; CDR2 reads YFSETQ. The V segment lost 0 bases and the J segment 7 bases; nucleotides outside the gene matches: 5. The CDR3 has 15 residues. As DNA, the CDR3 is TGCGCCAGCAGCTTGGAGACAGGGGGGCGCCAGCCCCAGCATTTT. This gives the protein CASSLETGGRQPQHF.

V usage is TRBV18 and J usage is TRBJ2-3; D is undetermined. Germline-derived CDR1 and CDR2 are KGHSH and LQKENI. This CDR3 contains 14 residues. V dropped 1 base and J dropped 6 bases, with 11 bases sitting between them. The CDR3 nucleotides are TGTGCCAGCTCACCACGACCCGAGCGTGATACGCAGTATTTT. Residues: CASSPRPERDTQYF. The entire variable domain, with the rest obtained from reference TRBV18 and TRBJ2-3, is as follows: NAGVMQNPRHLVRRRGQEARLRCSPMKGHSHVYWYRQLPEEGLKFMVYLQKENIIDESGMPKERFSAEFPKEGPSILRIQQVVRGDSAAYFCASSPRPERDTQYFGPGTRLTVL.

This chain uses TRBV19 with TRBJ2-7, with D possibly TRBD1 on 6 matching bases. The CDR3 runs 14 residues. The germline gives CDR1 LNHDA, CDR2 SQIVND (reference sequence). The ends were cut back, 7 bases at V and 1 base at J, with 14 bases in the middle. The CDR3 here is CASKTTGLSYEQYF. DNA of the CDR3: TGTGCCAGTAAAACCACAGGGTTGTCCTACGAGCAGTACTTC.

This clone appeared once. The CDR3 DNA sequence: TGCGCCAGCAGCTGGCCTAGCGGGAATTACAATGAGCAGTTCTTC. Translation gives CASSWPSGNYNEQFF. The rearrangement joins TRBV5-1 to TRBJ2-1, with 9 bases that match TRBD2. Looked up from germline, CDR1 is SGHRS and CDR2 is YFSETQ. The junction had 5 bases not matched to a gene; V was cut back by 3 bases and J by 4 bases. CDR3 length: 15 amino acids.

J is TRBJ2-2 and V is TRBV5-1, with 10 positions matching TRBD2. The CDR3 contains 16 residues. V shed 4 bases and J 2 bases; nucleotides not matched to a gene: 5. CDR1 and CDR2 (germline): SGHRS, YFSETQ. The CDR3 bases are TGCGCCAGCAGCCGTGTAGCGGGAGGCAACACCGGGGAGCTGTTTTTT. Translating gives CASSRVAGGNTGELFF.